This entry features one T cell receptor (beta chain) sequence. Under the authors' procedure: It was from reference gene primer amplification that nucleated cell counts were estimated. Profiled with immunoSEQ multiplex PCR; TCRdb holds only in-frame clones, not every one. That table supplies the V and J calls and clone size; D and trimming were determined from the DNA. The table includes 150,000 to 200,000 clones, 70% to 90% detected once. Enrollees, roughly 18 to 89 years old, lived in 24 US areas. In assigning cohorts, the study relied on participant-reported clinical history. Resolution of symptoms, clearance, or two negative PCRs was present in recovered Cohort 3 donors. The data stem from a study of blood T cell repertoires in COVID-19. Specimen: PBMCs or T cells enriched from blood (not recorded which). The clonotype originates from a man aged 40-50 years who had recovered from COVID-19.

DNA for the CDR3: TGTGCCAGCAGTTACGTGACAGGGGGGGAGACCCAGTACTTC. It encodes CASSYVTGGETQYF. V usage is TRBV6-5 and J usage is TRBJ2-5, with 9 bases matching TRBD1. This CDR3 region has 14 residues. The germline gives CDR1 MNHEY, CDR2 SVGAGI. With 2 bases clipped from V and 5 bases from J, the junction kept 3 bases outside the gene matches.